These 2 T cell receptor beta chains came from one sample sequenced in a study of blood T cell repertoires in COVID-19. TCRdb's copy holds only in-frame clones and misses some; the assay was immunoSEQ multiplex PCR. The sample carries about 41,000 clones, around nine tenths recorded once. Sequencing was carried out using peripheral blood. The receptors were gathered from a man aged 55 to 70 with acute or convalescent COVID-19.

This clone was counted only a few times. The chain couples TRBV6-2 or TRBV6-3 to TRBJ1-2; tentatively, D is TRBD1 (5 bases). Per germline, CDR1 MNHEY and CDR2 SVGEGT. Trimming took off 2 bases at V and 8 bases at J, with 18 bases between the two ends. There are 15 residues in the CDR3. CDR3 region: CASSYAVGQPSGYTF. CDR3 nucleotides: TGTGCCAGCAGTTACGCGGTGGGGCAGCCGAGCGGCTACACCTTC.

This chain connects TRBV30 to TRBJ2-5; 8 positions agree with TRBD2. Trimming took 3 bases from V and 2 from J; bases not matched to a gene: 11. The CDR3 totals 16 residues. CDR1 GTSNPN and CDR2 SVGIG come from the germline V gene (reference sequence). Here the CDR3 DNA reads TGTGCCTGGAGGGGGGCGGGGGGCCGTCGACAAGAGACCCAGTACTTC. Translating gives CAWRGAGGRRQETQYF.